The entry that follows covers one T cell receptor (beta chain) sequence. Its antigen is as yet unknown. This table comes from immunoSEQ multiplex PCR, and its TCRdb copy is limited to in-frame clones, with some not included. In the table there are around 15,000 clones, approximately 71% of which are singletons. CDR1 is SGDLS and CDR2 is YYNGEE in the germline V gene. Trimming left V 3 bases short and J 8 bases short, with 18 bases between. The CDR3 length is 15 residues. The sample belongs to a study of tumor-infiltrating lymphocytes in localized non-small cell lung cancer. Overall study context: The cohort mixed smokers and never-smokers, several histologies, and some post-neoadjuvant-chemotherapy samples. General observations from the study: TCR sequencing covered a subset of patients with enough tissue.

The chain joins TRBV9 to TRBJ2-1, with D possibly being TRBD2 (7 bases). The TCR sequence derives from a human donor with non-small cell lung cancer. The sequenced sample was lung tumor tissue. The CDR3: CASSGRDYGGDEQFF. The CDR3 bases are TGTGCCAGCAGCGGCCGGGACTACGGGGGCGATGAGCAGTTCTTC.